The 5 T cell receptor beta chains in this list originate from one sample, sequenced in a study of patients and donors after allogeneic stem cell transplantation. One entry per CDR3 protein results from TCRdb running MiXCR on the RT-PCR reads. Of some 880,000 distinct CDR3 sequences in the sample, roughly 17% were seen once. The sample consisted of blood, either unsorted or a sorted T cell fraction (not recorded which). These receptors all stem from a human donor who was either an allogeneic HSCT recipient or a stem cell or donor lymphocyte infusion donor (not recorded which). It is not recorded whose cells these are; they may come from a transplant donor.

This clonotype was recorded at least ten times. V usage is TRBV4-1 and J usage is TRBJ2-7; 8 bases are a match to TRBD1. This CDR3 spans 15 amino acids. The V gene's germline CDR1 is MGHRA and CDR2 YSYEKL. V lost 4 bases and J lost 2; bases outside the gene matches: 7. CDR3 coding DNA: TGCGCCAGCAGCCCAGGGACAGGACAAGCCTACGAGCAGTACTTC. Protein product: CASSPGTGQAYEQYF.

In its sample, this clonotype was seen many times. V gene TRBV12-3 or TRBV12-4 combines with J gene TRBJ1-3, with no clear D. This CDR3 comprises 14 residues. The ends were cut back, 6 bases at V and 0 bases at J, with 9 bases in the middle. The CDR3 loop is CASSRGSSGNTIYF. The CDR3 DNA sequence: TGTGCCAGCAGCCGGGGAAGCTCTGGAAACACCATATATTTT.

The CDR3 loop is CASRGDRGEQYF. As DNA, the CDR3 is TGTGCCAGCAGGGGGGACAGGGGCGAGCAGTACTTC. V is TRBV12-3 or TRBV12-4 and J is TRBJ2-7, with TRBD1 matching over 10 bases. This CDR3 is 12 amino acids long. After removal of 6 bases from V and 6 bases from J, the junction contained 2 bases not matched to a gene.

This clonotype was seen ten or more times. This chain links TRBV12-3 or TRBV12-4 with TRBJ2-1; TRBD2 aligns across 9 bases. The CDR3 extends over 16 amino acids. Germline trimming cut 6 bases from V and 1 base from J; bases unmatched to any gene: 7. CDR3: CASSYSGRWSYNEQFF. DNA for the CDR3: TGTGCCAGCAGCTATAGCGGGAGATGGTCCTACAATGAGCAGTTCTTC.

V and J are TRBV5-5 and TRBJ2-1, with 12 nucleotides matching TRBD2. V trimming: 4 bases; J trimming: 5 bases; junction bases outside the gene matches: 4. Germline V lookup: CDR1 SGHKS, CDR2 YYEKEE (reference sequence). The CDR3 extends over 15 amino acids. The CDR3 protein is CASSIRLAGDNEQFF. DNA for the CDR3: TGTGCCAGCAGCATTAGACTAGCGGGGGACAATGAGCAGTTCTTC.